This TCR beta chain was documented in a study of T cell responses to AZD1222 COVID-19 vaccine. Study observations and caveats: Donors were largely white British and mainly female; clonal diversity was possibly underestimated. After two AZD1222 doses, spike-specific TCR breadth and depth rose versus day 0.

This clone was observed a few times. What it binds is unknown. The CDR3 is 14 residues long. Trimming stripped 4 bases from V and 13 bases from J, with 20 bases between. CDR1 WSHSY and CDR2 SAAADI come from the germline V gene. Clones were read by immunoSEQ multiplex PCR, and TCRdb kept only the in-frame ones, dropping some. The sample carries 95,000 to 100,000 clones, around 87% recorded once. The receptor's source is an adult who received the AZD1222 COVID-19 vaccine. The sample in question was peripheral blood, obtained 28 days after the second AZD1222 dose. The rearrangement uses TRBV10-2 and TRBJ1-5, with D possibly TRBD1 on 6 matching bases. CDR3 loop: CASSAPRGLGGQHF. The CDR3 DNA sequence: TGCGCCAGCAGTGCACCGCGGGGGCTTGGGGGTCAGCATTTT.